This TCR beta chain was observed in a study of blood T cells in healthy people across ages (dated by TCRdb to 2013 to 2016). In terms of the full investigation: In model experiments, template switching captured roughly one uniquely barcoded TCR beta cDNA molecule for every two T cells. The study analyzed two additional independent replicas of 1 million unique cDNA reads from the same blood draw for two donors, one aged 18 to 29 and one aged 80 or older. The donors were divided into four age groups: young (average around 16 years), middle-aged (about 40), aged (approximately 64) and long-lived (roughly 82). To avoid experimental bias, donors of different ages were distributed randomly across sequencing lanes. To track age-related changes in TCR beta repertoire diversity, the study relied on deep sequencing normalized with unique cDNA molecular identifiers. General study outcomes and caveats: Donor CMV infection status was unknown, potentially confounding age-related changes in expanded clonotypes. Compared with the aged group, more naive CD4+ T cells, fewer expanded clones and increased TCR diversity were shown by the long-lived group, suggesting age selection. Estimates of total diversity from one million sequenced T cells were regarded as lower bounds and underestimates. Bulk unsorted PBMC profiling prevented conclusive comparison of naive and antigen-experienced compartments. A strong correlation was found between observed TCR beta diversity and the percentage of naive T cells measured by flow cytometry. As age increased, observed TCR beta diversity per million T cells dropped in a roughly linear way, and a significant reduction was already evident by age roughly 36.

Systemically healthy Caucasian individuals from Russia, 35 to 50 in total and aged roughly 6 to 100 years, were included as donors. Around 9.9 milliliters of peripheral blood were collected from each donor into EDTA-treated Vacutainer tubes. PBMCs were isolated by Ficoll-Paque density-gradient centrifugation, with at least 6.5 million obtained per sample. Trizol reagent was used to extract total RNA from PBMCs, with at least 5.5 micrograms per sample. The percentages of naive CD45RAhigh/CD27high T cells were determined by flow cytometry on a PBMC aliquot from every donor. Its CDR3 holds 15 amino acids, cysteine through phenylalanine. Just the 45-base CDR3 DNA is kept, in frame starting at base 1. V gives up 1 base and J gives up 6 bases, and the segment between their germline ends measures 12 bases. Many counts were recorded for this clonotype. Its antigen has not been determined. Base qualities are not recorded, but no much larger clone differs from it by a single base.

Receptor amplification or capture employed 5' RACE. Sequencing used an Illumina HiSeq 2500. The second PCR ran for roughly 7 to 11 cycles and used a J-beta primer mix along with a sample-barcoded 5' primer. Each TCR beta cDNA molecule received a unique molecular identifier from a template-switch 5' adaptor carrying 12 random nucleotides. At least 2.5 million CDR3-containing paired-end reads were obtained from each sample. First-strand cDNA synthesis was performed from all RNA using the Mint cDNA synthesis kit, with priming by a TRBC-specific oligonucleotide. Following uracil-DNA glycosylase treatment, a first 18-cycle PCR with universal primers M1SS and BC2_uni_R was performed on all cDNA. In the original analysis: Normalization of each sample was performed by random selection of 1 million high-quality reads, each carrying a distinct molecular identifier. Reads with shared molecular identifiers were discarded instead of being binned into consensus sequences. MiTCR, set to a Q25 quality threshold and the strictest error-elimination algorithm, was used for CDR3 identification, clonotype clustering and error correction. A nonparametric unseen species model with Euler transformation was used to estimate lower-bound total TCR beta diversity. TCRdb trimmed the raw reads at Q25, called clones with MiXCR and kept productive beta chains. Each CDR3 protein appears once, grouped with its most common genes and DNA. These V and J calls rely on TCRdb rather than the paper's analysis. The sample table records about 1.4 million distinct CDR3 sequences; 59% of these occur just once. The ten most abundant clones make up about 6.3% of the sample.

The sequenced sample was blood. This receptor was taken from a man aged 18 to 29 in good health. The V and J genes are TRBV12-3 or TRBV12-4 and TRBJ2-2; the best D guess is TRBD2, with 7 bases matching. The DNA sequence reads TGTGCCAGCAGTTTAGTCTTAGGGGGGGCCGGGGAGCTGTTTTTT. Translated, this gives CASSLVLGGAGELFF.